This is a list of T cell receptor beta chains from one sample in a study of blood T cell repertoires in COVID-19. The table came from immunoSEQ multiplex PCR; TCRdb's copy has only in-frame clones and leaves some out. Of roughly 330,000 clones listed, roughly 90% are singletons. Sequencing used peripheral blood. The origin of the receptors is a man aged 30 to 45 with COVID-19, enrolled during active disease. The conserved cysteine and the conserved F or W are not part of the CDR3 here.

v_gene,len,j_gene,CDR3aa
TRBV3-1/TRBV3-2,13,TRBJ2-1,ASSQDRLIESEQF
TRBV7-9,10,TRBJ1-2,ASSFQLYGYT
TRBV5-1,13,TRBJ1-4,ASSGKTGPNEKLF
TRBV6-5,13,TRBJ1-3,ASRLEGASGNTIY
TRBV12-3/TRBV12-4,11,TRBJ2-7,ASSLRRAYEQY
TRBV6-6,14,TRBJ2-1,ASSGPNERWGGEQF
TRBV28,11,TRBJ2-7,ASSDGSSYEQY
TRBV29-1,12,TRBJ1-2,SVVLRGLNYGYT
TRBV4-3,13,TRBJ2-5,ASSQDWVTQETQY
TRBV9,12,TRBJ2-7,ASSVTGTAYEQY
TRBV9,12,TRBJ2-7,ASSVATGGYEQY
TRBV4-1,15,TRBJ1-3,ASSQVTQGVSGNTIY
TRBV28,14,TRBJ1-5,ASSRGQGASNQPQH
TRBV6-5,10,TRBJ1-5,ASSSGYQPQH
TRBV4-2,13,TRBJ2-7,ASSQEGAVSYEQY
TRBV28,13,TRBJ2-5,ASMGGARDVETQY
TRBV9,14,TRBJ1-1,ASSVVGGRLNTEAF
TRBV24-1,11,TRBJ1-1,ATSRGADTEAF
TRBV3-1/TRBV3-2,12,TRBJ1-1,ASSQETGRTEAF
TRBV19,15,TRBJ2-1,ASSMGLAGLSYNEQF
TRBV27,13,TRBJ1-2,ASSSLGRDSYGYT
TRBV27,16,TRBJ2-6,ASRTGWGHSGGANVLT
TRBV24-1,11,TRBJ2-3,ATSDLATDTQY
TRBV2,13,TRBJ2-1,ASRNGQGDRDEQF
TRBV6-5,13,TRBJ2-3,ASSYSTGVWDTQY
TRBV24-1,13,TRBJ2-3,ATSAAGVYTDTQY
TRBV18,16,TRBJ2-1,ASSPRGTAIRSYNEQF
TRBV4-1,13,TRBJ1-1,ASSREGQANTEAF
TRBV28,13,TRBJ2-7,ASSSGLAGVYEQY
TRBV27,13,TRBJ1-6,ASSTRQTTNSPLH
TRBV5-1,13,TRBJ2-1,ASSLGQGSYNEQF
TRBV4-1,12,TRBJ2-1,ASSPQRGDNEQF
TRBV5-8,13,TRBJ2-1,ASSLAPGDYNEQF
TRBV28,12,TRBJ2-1,ASSFSGLLGKQF
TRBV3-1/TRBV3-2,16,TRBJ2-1,ASSQEGRTGLAWNEQF
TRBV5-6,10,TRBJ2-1,ASSSTGNEQF
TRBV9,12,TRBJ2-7,ASSVRQESYEQY
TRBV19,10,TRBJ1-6,ASRSTVSPLH
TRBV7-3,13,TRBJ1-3,ASSYAPGQGYTIY
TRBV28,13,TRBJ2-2,ASSFGGKATGELF
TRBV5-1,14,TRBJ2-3,ASSLSLAGSTDTQY
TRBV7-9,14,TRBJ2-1,ASSSDRPGPHNEQF
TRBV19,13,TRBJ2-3,ATGRGGAGADTQY